This T cell receptor beta chain was recorded in a study of cytomegalovirus exposure and HLA in healthy donors. Trimming cost V 3 bases and J 4 bases; bases outside gene matches: 5. Per germline, CDR1 MGHRA and CDR2 YSYEKL. This CDR3 contains 14 residues. 60 Vbeta and 13 Jbeta primers were used in PCR. Using immunoSEQ multiplex PCR, the repertoire was profiled, and TCRdb retains in-frame clones only, with some absent. Among some 130,000 clones, around three quarters were seen once, and the ten largest hold 6.5%. This clone was counted between two and nine times. Its antigen is not known. Study outcomes and limitations: Later analysis revealed greater clonal expansion in HLA-associated TCR beta chains than in equally common others.

The source material was PBMCs. The origin of this receptor is a man aged 35 to 55 in good health and CMV-seropositive. V usage is TRBV4-1 and J usage is TRBJ2-7, with 8 bases aligning to TRBD1. The CDR3 DNA sequence: TGCGCCAGCAGCCAGGACAGGGAGGCGTACGAGCAGTACTTC. Translated: CASSQDREAYEQYF.